These T cell receptor beta chains were read from a single sample in a study of cytomegalovirus exposure and HLA in healthy donors. Clones were read by immunoSEQ multiplex PCR, and TCRdb kept only the in-frame ones, dropping some. Seen here are about 140,000 clones, 76% observed once, and the top ten hold about 3.1%. Sequencing was done on a sample of PBMCs. Source of these receptors: a male donor in good health and CMV-seronegative. Both conserved end residues are part of each CDR3. The D gene is left open where the match is weak. Size is omitted from some rows. Given values are once, few, many or a class for expanded clones.

>.|.|TRBV7-2|TRBJ2-5
CASSQTVETQYF
TGTGCCAGCAGCCAGACAGTAGAGACCCAGTACTTC
>.|.|TRBV10-3|TRBJ1-1
CAIGRDTEAFF
TGTGCCATCGGGCGGGACACTGAAGCTTTCTTT
>.|.|TRBV5-8|TRBJ2-1
CASTSRGMRYNEQFF
TGTGCCAGCACTAGCCGGGGGATGCGTTACAATGAGCAGTTCTTC
>TRBD1|.|TRBV10-3|TRBJ2-1
CAISPQGQGSSYNEQFF
TGTGCCATCAGCCCCCAGGGACAGGGCAGCTCCTACAATGAGCAGTTCTTC
>.|.|TRBV9|TRBJ1-5
CASSLIPGQPQHF
TGTGCCAGCAGCCTAATCCCTGGTCAGCCCCAGCATTTT
>TRBD2|few|TRBV5-1|TRBJ2-7
CASSLASGAYEQYF
TGCGCCAGCAGCTTGGCTAGCGGGGCCTACGAGCAGTACTTC
>TRBD1|.|TRBV28|TRBJ2-7
CASSRGQGYEQYF
TGTGCCAGCAGTAGAGGACAGGGCTACGAGCAGTACTTC
>.|few|TRBV21-1|TRBJ1-3
CASSRTPSGNTIYF
TGTGCCAGCAGCAGGACACCCTCTGGAAACACCATATATTTT
>.|.|TRBV5-1|TRBJ1-1
CASAYRGQTEAFF
TGCGCCAGCGCCTACCGGGGACAAACTGAAGCTTTCTTT
>.|.|TRBV7-9|TRBJ2-7
CASSLETGGAHEQYF
TGTGCCAGCAGCTTAGAAACCGGGGGAGCCCACGAGCAGTACTTC
>TRBD1|.|TRBV18|TRBJ2-5
CASHLGQGPGEQYF
TGTGCCAGCCACCTTGGACAGGGGCCTGGGGAGCAGTACTTC
>.|.|TRBV18|TRBJ1-5
CAGSLSTTGSYSAQHF
TGTGCCGGCTCACTCTCCACCACAGGGTCTTATTCGGCCCAGCATTTT
>.|.|TRBV9|TRBJ1-4
CASSPKQATNEKLFF
TGTGCCAGCAGCCCAAAACAGGCAACTAATGAAAAACTGTTTTTT
>TRBD1|few|TRBV7-8|TRBJ2-1
CASSLIRGRYNEQFF
TGTGCCAGCAGCCTGATCAGGGGGCGGTACAATGAGCAGTTCTTC
>.|.|TRBV4-1|TRBJ1-3
CASSQDETGIFPSSGNTIYF
TGCGCCAGCAGCCAAGATGAAACAGGGATCTTCCCCAGCTCTGGAAACACCATATATTTT
>.|.|TRBV6-5|TRBJ1-5
CASSYGGRGQPQHF
TGTGCCAGCAGTTACGGGGGCCGCGGGCAGCCCCAGCATTTT
>TRBD2|.|TRBV6-5|TRBJ2-7
CASSSRLAGDYEQYF
TGTGCCAGCAGTTCTAGACTAGCGGGGGACTACGAGCAGTACTTC
>.|few|TRBV30|TRBJ1-3
CAWNRDPNSGNTIYF
TGTGCCTGGAACAGGGACCCGAACTCTGGAAACACCATATATTTT
>.|few|TRBV11-2|TRBJ1-1
CASSLDRPNTEAFF
TGTGCCAGCAGCCTGGACAGACCGAACACTGAAGCTTTCTTT
>TRBD2|.|TRBV6-5|TRBJ2-7
CASSLGPGGNYEQYF
TGTGCCAGCAGTCTCGGACCGGGGGGAAACTACGAGCAGTACTTC
>TRBD2|.|TRBV28|TRBJ2-7
CASSSGLAGVREQYF
TGTGCCAGCAGTTCCGGACTAGCGGGAGTCCGGGAGCAGTACTTC
>TRBD2|.|TRBV7-9|TRBJ2-1
CASSPTSGSGSYNEQFF
TGTGCCAGCAGCCCCACTAGCGGGAGTGGTTCCTACAATGAGCAGTTCTTC
>.|once|TRBV5-8|TRBJ2-7
CASLGQTAYEQYF
TGTGCCAGCCTGGGCCAAACCGCCTACGAGCAGTACTTC
>.|.|TRBV6-5|TRBJ2-7
CASSPFQGLDEQYF
TGTGCCAGCAGCCCATTCCAGGGGCTCGACGAGCAGTACTTC
>TRBD2|.|TRBV5-1|TRBJ2-2
CASKGLAVNTGELFF
TGCGCCAGCAAGGGACTAGCGGTTAACACCGGGGAGCTGTTTTTT
>.|.|TRBV28|TRBJ2-7
CASSFPPAAGGLRTYEQYF
TGTGCCAGCAGTTTTCCCCCCGCTGCTGGGGGACTTAGAACCTACGAGCAGTACTTC
>TRBD2|.|TRBV11-2|TRBJ2-5
CASSLGLAGSQTQYF
TGTGCCAGCAGCCTCGGACTAGCGGGGAGTCAGACCCAGTACTTC
>TRBD2|.|TRBV6-5|TRBJ2-7
CASNKRGRSYEQYF
TGTGCCAGCAACAAGCGGGGGCGCTCCTACGAGCAGTACTTC
>.|.|TRBV6-1|TRBJ2-7
CASSEVGSLYEQYF
TGTGCCAGCAGTGAAGTCGGGAGCCTCTACGAGCAGTACTTC
>.|.|TRBV2|TRBJ2-7
CASRARELGGYEQYF
TGTGCCAGCAGGGCGAGGGAGCTCGGGGGTTACGAGCAGTACTTC
>.|.|TRBV9|TRBJ1-3
CASSVGQPNTIYF
TGTGCCAGCAGCGTAGGACAGCCGAACACCATATATTTT
>TRBD1|.|TRBV7-3|TRBJ2-3
CASSRDRGTDTQYF
TGTGCCAGCAGCCGGGACAGGGGCACAGATACGCAGTATTTT
>.|few|TRBV2|TRBJ1-6
CASRTSGEGSPLHF
TGTGCCAGCAGGACGTCAGGAGAGGGTTCACCCCTCCACTTT
>.|.|TRBV7-2|TRBJ2-3
CASSLDGSDTQYF
TGTGCCAGCAGCTTAGACGGGTCAGATACGCAGTATTTT
>.|.|TRBV5-4|TRBJ2-2
CASSLRAGLNTGELFF
TGTGCCAGCAGCTTGAGAGCAGGCCTAAACACCGGGGAGCTGTTTTTT
>TRBD2|.|TRBV4-3|TRBJ2-7
CASSHTSGSYEQYF
TGCGCCAGCAGCCATACTAGCGGGAGCTACGAGCAGTACTTC
>.|.|TRBV15|TRBJ2-6
CATSSTASSGANVLTF
TGTGCCACCAGCTCGACAGCCTCCTCTGGGGCCAACGTCCTGACTTTC
>TRBD1|.|TRBV19|TRBJ1-2
CASSSGTAVVANYGYTF
TGTGCCAGTTCCTCCGGGACAGCAGTCGTGGCTAACTATGGCTACACCTTC
>TRBD1|.|TRBV6-7|TRBJ1-5
CASSYSRTGRIQPQHF
TGTGCCAGCAGTTACTCCCGGACAGGGAGGATTCAGCCCCAGCATTTT
>TRBD1|few|TRBV27|TRBJ1-5
CASGGQGGGQPQHF
TGTGCCAGCGGAGGACAGGGTGGAGGACAGCCCCAGCATTTT
>.|.|TRBV28|TRBJ2-3
CASSYDSPASYDEIQGKPDTQYF
TGTGCCAGCAGTTATGATTCGCCAGCTTCCTATGATGAAATCCAGGGGAAACCAGATACGCAGTATTTT
>TRBD1|.|TRBV30|TRBJ1-2
CALDRGNYGYTF
TGTGCTTTGGACAGGGGGAACTATGGCTACACCTTC
>TRBD1|.|TRBV6-1|TRBJ1-3
CASSEDRGQRNTIYF
TGTGCCAGCAGTGAAGACAGGGGGCAGCGAAACACCATATATTTT
>TRBD2|.|TRBV11-3|TRBJ2-3
CASSLTRTSGGPPDTQYF
TGTGCCAGCAGCTTAACACGGACTAGCGGGGGGCCACCAGATACGCAGTATTTT
>.|.|TRBV7-9|TRBJ1-1
CASSLALAGNTEAFF
TGTGCCAGCAGCTTAGCGCTGGCTGGGAACACTGAAGCTTTCTTT
>.|.|TRBV9|TRBJ2-2
CASSVGLVGAGELFF
TGTGCCAGCAGCGTAGGACTAGTAGGGGCCGGGGAGCTGTTTTTT
>.|.|TRBV12-5|TRBJ1-5
CASGPTLMYREGSNQPQHF
TGTGCTAGTGGACCCACTCTTATGTACAGGGAAGGTAGCAATCAGCCCCAGCATTTT
>.|.|TRBV19|TRBJ2-5
CASSTPSGTQYF
TGTGCCAGTAGTACCCCTTCCGGGACCCAGTACTTC
>.|few|TRBV7-8|TRBJ1-5
CASSRLGGGQPQHF
TGTGCCAGCAGCCGGCTCGGGGGGGGCCAGCCCCAGCATTTT
>.|once|TRBV5-1|TRBJ2-3
CASRPDNTDTQYF
TGCGCCAGCAGGCCGGACAACACAGATACGCAGTATTTT
>.|once|TRBV27|TRBJ2-3
CASSLKRRGGGRTDTQYF
TGTGCCAGCAGTTTAAAACGCAGGGGCGGCGGTCGAACAGATACGCAGTATTTT
>TRBD1|.|TRBV4-2|TRBJ2-7
CASSQDWGTGTGTYEQYF
TGTGCCAGCAGCCAAGACTGGGGGACCGGGACAGGGACCTACGAGCAGTACTTC
>TRBD1|few|TRBV6-5|TRBJ1-6
CASSYTGEIGLHF
TGTGCCAGCAGTTACACAGGGGAGATAGGGCTCCACTTT
>TRBD1|.|TRBV5-4|TRBJ1-2
CASSAGQGALTSSGYTF
TGTGCCAGCAGTGCGGGGCAGGGGGCCTTAACTTCCTCTGGCTACACCTTC
>.|.|TRBV13|TRBJ2-1
CASSKLGLAANEQFF
TGTGCCAGCAGCAAACTTGGGCTAGCCGCCAATGAGCAGTTCTTC
>.|once|TRBV6-1|TRBJ1-6
CASSESQNSPLHF
TGTGCCAGCAGTGAATCACAGAATTCACCCCTCCACTTT
>.|few|TRBV6-1|TRBJ1-2
CASSPHQGYGYTF
TGTGCCAGCAGTCCCCACCAGGGGTATGGCTACACCTTC
>.|.|TRBV30|TRBJ2-1
CAWTGYSSYNEQFF
TGTGCCTGGACAGGGTACAGCTCCTACAATGAGCAGTTCTTC